This TCR beta chain was identified in a study of blood T cell repertoires in COVID-19. In the study overall: The United States, Italy and Spain supplied acute and convalescent COVID-19 samples. Sources were T cells, B-cell-depleted T cells, or PBMCs; the material itself was cDNA or gDNA.

Original analysis: Researchers report that nucleated cell counts were estimated from reference gene primer amplification. Libraries were prepared by immunoSEQ multiplex PCR; TCRdb keeps only in-frame clonotypes and omits some of them. V, J and clone size were drawn from that table, and D and trimming were deduced from the DNA. The sample shows 15,000 to 20,000 clones, nearly 90% of them seen only once. The TCR originated in a human donor in a cohort sampled during active COVID-19. Sequenced input: peripheral blood.

CDR3 protein: CASSLGTGGDWETQYF. DNA of the CDR3: TGTGCCAGCAGCTTAGGGACAGGGGGCGATTGGGAGACCCAGTACTTC. This chain joins TRBV11-2 and TRBJ2-5; 11 nucleotides align to TRBD1. Germline V CDR1 and CDR2: SGHAT, FQNNGV. CDR3 length: 16 amino acids. V dropped 1 base and J dropped 5; count of bases not matched to a gene: 6.